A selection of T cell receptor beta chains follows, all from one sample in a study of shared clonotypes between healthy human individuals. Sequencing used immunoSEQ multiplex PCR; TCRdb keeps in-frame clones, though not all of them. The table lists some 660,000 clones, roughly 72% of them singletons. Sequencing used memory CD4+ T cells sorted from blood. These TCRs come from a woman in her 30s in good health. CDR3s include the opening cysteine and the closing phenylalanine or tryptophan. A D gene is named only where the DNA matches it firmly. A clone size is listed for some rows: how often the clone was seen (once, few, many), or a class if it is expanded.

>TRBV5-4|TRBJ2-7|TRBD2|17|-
CASSARTSSRVPYEQYF
TGTGCCAGCAGCGCGCGGACTAGCTCCCGAGTCCCCTACGAGCAGTACTTC
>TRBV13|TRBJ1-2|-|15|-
CASSLERGEGYGYTF
TGTGCCAGCAGCTTAGAGCGGGGAGAGGGCTATGGCTACACCTTC
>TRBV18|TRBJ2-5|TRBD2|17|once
CASSPPRGDDNGETQYF
TGTGCCAGCTCACCACCCCGGGGGGATGACAACGGGGAGACCCAGTACTTC
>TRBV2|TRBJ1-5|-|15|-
CASRIGGVGNQPQHF
TGTGCCAGCAGAATAGGGGGTGTTGGCAATCAGCCCCAGCATTTT
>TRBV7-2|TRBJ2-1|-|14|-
CASSLSSVYNEQFF
TGTGCCAGCAGCTTGTCGTCAGTGTACAATGAGCAGTTCTTC
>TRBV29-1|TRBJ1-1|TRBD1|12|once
CSAEDRGAEAFF
TGCAGCGCCGAGGACAGGGGGGCTGAAGCTTTCTTT
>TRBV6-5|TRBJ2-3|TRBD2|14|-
CASRRTSGTDTQYF
TGTGCCAGCAGAAGGACTAGCGGCACAGATACGCAGTATTTT
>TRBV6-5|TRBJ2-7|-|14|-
CASSYSTVSYEQYF
TGTGCCAGCAGTTACTCAACCGTGTCCTACGAGCAGTACTTC
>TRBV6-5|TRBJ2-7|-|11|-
CASSYEQEQYF
TGTGCCAGCAGTTACGAGCAGGAGCAGTACTTC
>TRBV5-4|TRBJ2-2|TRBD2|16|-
CASSHYAGVETGELFF
TGTGCCAGCAGTCATTACGCGGGAGTAGAAACCGGGGAGCTGTTTTTT
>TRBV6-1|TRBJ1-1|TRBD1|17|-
CASSEEGDWDSDTEAFF
TGTGCCAGCAGCGAAGAGGGGGACTGGGACAGTGACACTGAAGCTTTCTTT
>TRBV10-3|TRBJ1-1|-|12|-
CAISDGNTEAFF
TGTGCCATCAGTGATGGTAACACTGAAGCTTTCTTT
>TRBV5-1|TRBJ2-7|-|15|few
CASSYGTEIPGEQYF
TGCGCCAGCAGCTACGGGACGGAAATACCAGGCGAGCAGTACTTC
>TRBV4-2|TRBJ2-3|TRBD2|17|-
CASSQEPAGTFTDTQYF
TGTGCCAGCAGCCAAGAACCAGCGGGGACCTTCACAGATACGCAGTATTTT
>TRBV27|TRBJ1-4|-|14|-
CASSPGQINEKLFF
TGTGCCAGCAGCCCTGGACAGATTAATGAAAAACTGTTTTTT
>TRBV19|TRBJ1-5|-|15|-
CASSAEGLGNQPQHF
TGTGCCAGTAGTGCCGAAGGGTTGGGCAATCAGCCCCAGCATTTT
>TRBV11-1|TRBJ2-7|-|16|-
CASSLVRGQSSYEQYF
TGTGCCAGCAGCTTAGTCCGAGGCCAAAGCTCCTACGAGCAGTACTTC
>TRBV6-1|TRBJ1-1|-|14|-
CASLHGILNTEAFF
TGTGCCAGCTTACACGGGATCCTAAACACTGAAGCTTTCTTT
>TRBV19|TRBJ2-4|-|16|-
CASKNTGTLAKNIQYF
TGTGCCAGTAAAAATACAGGGACACTAGCCAAAAACATTCAGTACTTC
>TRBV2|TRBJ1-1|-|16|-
CASSAITDSQNTEAFF
TGTGCCAGCAGTGCGATCACAGACAGTCAGAACACTGAAGCTTTCTTT
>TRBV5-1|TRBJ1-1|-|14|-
CASSPVPGLTEAFF
TGCGCCAGCAGCCCCGTTCCGGGACTCACTGAAGCTTTCTTT
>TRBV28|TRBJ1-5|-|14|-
CASSLQVSNQPQHF
TGTGCCAGCAGTTTGCAGGTTAGCAATCAGCCCCAGCATTTT
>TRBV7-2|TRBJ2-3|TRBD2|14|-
CASSPGLATDTQYF
TGTGCCAGCAGCCCGGGACTAGCTACCGATACGCAGTATTTT
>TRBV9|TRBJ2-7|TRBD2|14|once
CASSVGVAGVEQYF
TGTGCCAGCAGCGTAGGGGTAGCGGGGGTCGAGCAGTACTTC
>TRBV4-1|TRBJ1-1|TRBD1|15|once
CASSVRQGAVTEAFF
TGCGCCAGCAGCGTGCGACAGGGGGCTGTCACTGAAGCTTTCTTT
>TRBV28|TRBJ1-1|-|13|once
CASSDSANTEAFF
TGTGCCAGCAGTGACAGTGCGAACACTGAAGCTTTCTTT
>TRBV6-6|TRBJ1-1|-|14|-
CASSYRGAVTEAFF
TGTGCCAGCAGTTACAGGGGCGCAGTCACTGAAGCTTTCTTT